This T cell receptor beta chain appears in the sequencing data of a study of neoadjuvant anti-PD-1 for oral cavity cancer. Across the study: Patients mostly received three to four biweekly nivolumab doses at 3 mg/kg before surgery.

As regards this clone: The antigen is unknown.

V lost 2 bases, J lost 4 bases, and 3 bases lay in between. The CDR3 loop spans 12 amino acids. The germline gives CDR1 SGHRS, CDR2 YFSETQ. Study-level points and caveats: After neoadjuvant nivolumab, PBMC T cell clonality was significantly higher in non-responders than responders.

This table comes from immunoSEQ multiplex PCR, and its TCRdb copy is limited to in-frame clones, with some not included. The sample lists 10,000 to 15,000 clones; about 76% were seen once. The time point is: after neoadjuvant nivolumab, at surgical resection. The rearrangement uses TRBV5-1 and TRBJ2-2; no clear D gene. Material: PBMCs, obtained after nivolumab (anti-PD-1) treatment. The clonotype comes from a person between 40 and 79 years old with oral cavity squamous cell carcinoma. This chain's CDR3 is CASSFPTGELFF. CDR3 coding DNA: TGCGCCAGCAGCTTTCCCACCGGGGAGCTGTTTTTT.